By sample fraction, the clone carrying this T cell receptor (beta chain) is medium-sized (0.01 to 0.1%). The antigen is unknown. Looked up from germline, CDR1 is DFQATT and CDR2 is SNEGSKA (reference sequence). The germline V and J ends were trimmed by 3 bases and 8 bases, with 16 bases remaining between them. This CDR3 spans 13 amino acids. The data stem from a study of spatial heterogeneity in lung cancer. Turning to the study itself: Each distinct TCR and UMI combination averaged more than ten appearances in raw reads. Study conclusions and caveats: Detection of ubiquitous tumor TCRs in blood was higher at resection than follow-up.

Described time point: sample taken at primary tumor resection. Frozen PBMC, nontumor lung or tumor provided whole RNA, which was sequenced unsorted. Donation came from some 73 patients with untreated early-stage non-small cell lung cancer. TCR cDNA molecules each had a unique molecular identifier. TCRdb redid the calling of the 5' RACE reads with MiXCR, one entry per CDR3 protein. The table includes a few thousand distinct CDR3 sequences, 16% detected once. Source: PBMCs, taken at surgery. This sequence joins TRBV20-1 and TRBJ1-2; D unclear. The sequence derives from a male donor with early-stage non-small cell lung cancer. CDR3 nucleotides: TGCAGTGCTAGTTGGGAGGCCCTCATGGGCTACACCTTC. It yields the protein CSASWEALMGYTF.